A single sample gave rise to the 7 T cell receptor beta chains below, sequenced in a study of beta chain features in type 1 diabetes. General study points: Moderate but significant shortening of TCRB CDR3s was recorded in all four CD4+ subsets from Type 1 diabetes patients.

Investigators reverse transcribed all isolated RNA, so they sequenced expressed TCRB transcripts. TCRdb's table, derived via immunoSEQ multiplex PCR, lists solely in-frame clones and lacks some. In the table there are hundreds of thousands of clones, about 15% of which are singletons. What these receptors recognize is not known. Sequences were obtained from naive CD4+ T cells from blood. The receptor source for this set is a man in his late teens or twenties with type 1 diabetes.

This clone occurred a few times. The same CDR3 also results from other DNA sequences found in this sample. The genes are TRBV29-1 and TRBJ1-1; no clear D gene. This CDR3 is 13 amino acids long. Germline V CDR1 and CDR2: SQVTM, ANQGSEA. The V end lost 4 bases, the J end lost 0 bases, and 9 bases lay between the germline ends. CDR3 sequence (DNA): TGCAGCGTTGCCGGGGTTATGAACACTGAAGCTTTCTTT. Translated: CSVAGVMNTEAFF.

V is TRBV2 and J is TRBJ2-1; 10 bases line up with TRBD1. This CDR3 is 14 amino acids long. The junction had 6 bases not matched to a gene; V was cut back by 8 bases and J by 5 bases. The germline V gene has CDR1 SNHLY and CDR2 FYNNEI. CDR3 amino acids: CASGTGVLNNEQFF. The CDR3, as DNA: TGTGCCAGCGGGACAGGGGTCCTTAACAATGAGCAGTTCTTC.

The rearrangement joins TRBV5-4 to TRBJ1-6, with D possibly TRBD1 on 6 matching bases. V was cut by 4 bases and J by 9 bases, with 23 bases left in between. The CDR3 runs 17 residues. Looked up from germline, CDR1 is SGHNT and CDR2 is YYREEE (reference sequence). CDR3 nucleotides: TGTGCCAGCAGCGATGAAATCAACAGGGATTTAGGTTCACCCCTCCACTTT. This sequence encodes CASSDEINRDLGSPLHF.

This clone has a handful of counts. The J gene is TRBJ2-7, the V gene TRBV30; D perhaps matches TRBD2 (5 bases). The CDR3 contains 12 residues. Per germline, CDR1 GTSNPN and CDR2 SVGIG (reference sequence). Between the trimmed V and J ends, which lost 5 bases and 3 bases, there was a span of 11 bases. In DNA, the CDR3 is TGTGCCTGGCACAAACTAGACTACGAGCAGTACTTC. Translating gives CAWHKLDYEQYF. Full variable domain (outside the CDR3, taken from reference TRBV30 and TRBJ2-7): SQTIHQWPATLVQPVGSPLSLECTVEGTSNPNLYWYRQAAGRGLQLLFYSVGIGQISSEVPQNLSASRPQDRQFILSSKKLLLSDSGFYLCAWHKLDYEQYFGPGTRLTVT.

This clone has more than one count but fewer than ten. This chain joins TRBV6-1 and TRBJ2-7, with a possible D match to TRBD1 (6 bases). CDR3 length equals 14 residues. V lost 6 bases and J lost 5, with 17 bases in between. Per germline, CDR1 MNHNS and CDR2 SASEGT. The CDR3 is CASRFGQGTHEQYF. The CDR3 nucleotides are TGTGCCAGCAGATTCGGGCAGGGGACCCACGAGCAGTACTTC.

The V gene is TRBV28, the J gene TRBJ2-6; D is unclear. The germline gives CDR1 MDHEN, CDR2 SYDVKM. V was trimmed by 6 bases and J by 0 bases, leaving 12 bases between them. This CDR3 contains 16 residues. The CDR3 bases are TGTGCCAGCAGAGTTGACACTGCCTCTGGGGCCAACGTCCTGACTTTC. Protein: CASRVDTASGANVLTF.

This clone was counted only a few times. The CDR3 region is CASSLDRSHSYEQYF. The DNA for the CDR3 is TGCGCCAGCAGCTTGGACCGGTCCCACTCCTACGAGCAGTACTTC. This chain connects TRBV5-1 to TRBJ2-7, with D unclear. The CDR3 has 15 residues. Germline V gene data show CDR1 as SGHRS and CDR2 as YFSETQ. V was cut by 0 bases and J by 0 bases, with 10 bases left in between.